The 13 T cell receptor beta chains below come from one sample, sequenced in a study of T cells after yellow fever vaccination. TCRdb re-called the 5' RACE reads through MiXCR, storing one row per CDR3 protein. Here the sample spans 20,000 to 30,000 distinct CDR3 sequences, 4% to 5% being singletons. The sequences come from PBMCs, either bulk or a sorted T-cell subset (CD4+, CD8+, memory, or dextramer-sorted; not recorded which), collected on the day of the yellow fever booster vaccination. Receptor source: a man between 18 and 35 years old who received the YFV17D yellow fever vaccine.

A few counts support this clonotype. The gene calls are TRBV10-1 and TRBJ2-5, with D unclear. Germline lookup yields CDR1 WNHNN and CDR2 SYGVQD (reference sequence). V lost 0 bases and J 5 bases, leaving 13 bases between the germline ends. The CDR3 contains 15 residues. CDR3 nucleotide sequence: TGCGCCAGCAGTGAGTCTTGGGGTAGTGGGGAGACCCAGTACTTC. Protein: CASSESWGSGETQYF.

The chain links TRBV4-2 to TRBJ2-3; the D gene is possibly TRBD1 (6 bases). The V end lost 0 bases, the J end lost 3 bases, and 13 bases lay between the germline ends. The CDR3 is 16 residues long. Germline values: CDR1 LGHNA, CDR2 YNFKEQ. CDR3 DNA: TGTGCCAGCAGCCAAGACAGGGGAATAGCAACAGATACGCAGTATTTT. Residues: CASSQDRGIATDTQYF.

Ten or more counts support this clonotype. The chain combines TRBV25-1 with TRBJ2-1; 7 nucleotides align to TRBD1. Germline V CDR1 and CDR2: MGHDK, SYGVNS. The CDR3 runs to 16 residues. V gave up 4 bases and J gave up 6 bases; unmatched junction bases: 12. CDR3 protein: CASSVTKGGPSNEQFF. In nucleotides, the CDR3 is TGTGCCAGCAGTGTTACCAAAGGGGGCCCCTCCAATGAGCAGTTCTTC.

This clonotype was picked up many times. The chain links TRBV27 to TRBJ1-1; TRBD1 is a possible D gene (6 bases). CDR3 length equals 16 residues. Germline loops: CDR1 MNHEY, CDR2 SMNVEV (reference sequence). V lost 3 bases, J lost 6 bases, and 20 bases lay in between. The CDR3 region is CASSFLGGGQRSEAFF. The DNA for the CDR3 is TGTGCCAGCAGTTTTCTGGGGGGGGGGCAAAGGTCTGAAGCTTTCTTT.

This clonotype has at least ten counts. The chain has TRBV6-2 or TRBV6-3 and TRBJ2-3; TRBD1 might be the D (5 bases). The length of the CDR3 is 17 residues. V was shortened by 7 bases and J by 5 bases, with 25 bases between the two germline ends. From germline, CDR1 is MNHEY and CDR2 SVGEGT. CDR3 region: CASIPPQGTDTGDTQYF. The CDR3, as DNA: TGTGCCAGCATTCCGCCCCAGGGTACCGACACAGGAGATACGCAGTATTTT.

This clonotype was detected many times. The chain recombines TRBV15 with TRBJ1-4, with 7 bases identical to TRBD1. With V trimmed by 5 bases and J by 7 bases, 4 bases remained unmatched. CDR1 LNHNV and CDR2 YYDKDF come from the germline V gene (reference sequence). CDR3 length: 13 residues. The chain's CDR3 is CATSDRVTEKLFF. The CDR3 DNA sequence: TGTGCCACCAGCGACAGGGTGACTGAAAAACTGTTTTTT.

This clonotype was counted ten times or more. The V and J genes are TRBV5-1 and TRBJ2-2; D gene unclear. CDR3 length: 13 residues. The germline gives CDR1 SGHRS, CDR2 YFSETQ. Trimming cost V 6 bases and J 1 base, with 7 bases left between them. The CDR3: CASKVGNTGELFF. The CDR3 region has the DNA TGCGCCAGCAAGGTGGGGAACACCGGGGAGCTGTTTTTT.

This clonotype was counted at least ten times. The chain joins TRBV6-5 to TRBJ1-1; D gene unclear. Germline CDR1 reads MNHEY; CDR2 reads SVGAGI. The CDR3 covers 13 residues. V lost 6 bases to trimming and J lost 8 bases, with 16 bases between them. The CDR3 DNA sequence: TGTGCCAGCAGCCTCGACAACCTGGAGGAAGCTTTCTTT. It encodes CASSLDNLEEAFF.

This chain joins TRBV5-1 and TRBJ1-2, with 10 bases identical to TRBD1. Germline loops: CDR1 SGHRS, CDR2 YFSETQ. The V segment lost 4 bases and the J segment 4 bases; nucleotides outside the gene matches: 4. The CDR3 spans 14 residues. The CDR3 loop reads CASSRDRGVYGYTF. DNA for the CDR3: TGCGCCAGCAGCCGGGACAGGGGCGTCTATGGCTACACCTTC.

This clonotype was seen ten or more times. V and J are TRBV4-3 and TRBJ1-6, with D maybe TRBD1 (6 bases). Germline values: CDR1 LGHNA, CDR2 YSLEER. Trimming pared 6 bases from V and 9 bases from J, leaving 15 bases between. The CDR3 contains 14 residues. The CDR3 region is CASSLQGGGSPLHF. In DNA, the CDR3 is TGCGCCAGCAGTTTACAGGGAGGTGGTTCACCCCTCCACTTT.

This clonotype was picked up many times. The chain has TRBV7-3 and TRBJ2-3; the match to TRBD2 covers 7 bases. With 5 bases clipped from V and 5 bases from J, the junction kept 10 bases outside the gene matches. From germline, CDR1 is SGHTA and CDR2 FQGTGA. The CDR3 runs to 15 residues. CDR3 coding DNA: TGTGCCAGCAGCCCATACGGGGGGTTGGGAGATACGCAGTATTTT. This gives the protein CASSPYGGLGDTQYF.

This clonotype was counted ten times or more. V and J are TRBV20-1 and TRBJ2-3, with TRBD2 identical over 8 bases. Germline V CDR1 and CDR2: DFQATT, SNEGSKA (reference sequence). V lost 3 bases to trimming and J lost 10 bases; unmatched junction nucleotides: 12. The length of the CDR3 is 14 residues. The CDR3 loop is CSARDRGGSPAQYF. The CDR3 DNA sequence: TGCAGTGCTAGGGACCGGGGGGGCTCCCCTGCGCAGTATTTT.

This clonotype was detected many times. The DNA for the CDR3 is TGTGCCAGCAGTTTAGGCCCGAACACTGAAGCTTTCTTT. As protein: CASSLGPNTEAFF. V and J are TRBV12-3 or TRBV12-4 and TRBJ1-1; unclear D gene. The length of the CDR3 is 13 residues. V was cut by 1 base and J by 1 base, with 4 bases left in between.